This T cell receptor (beta chain) was captured in a study of control samples from healthy donors and cancer patients. Measured with immunoSEQ multiplex PCR; TCRdb has only the in-frame clones, and not every one. The table has 110,000 to 150,000 clones, about 90% seen once. The CDR3 runs to 14 residues. V was cut by 2 bases and J by 7 bases, with 13 bases left in between. CDR1 is SGHTS, CDR2 YDEGEE, per germline. The rearrangement links TRBV5-8 to TRBJ1-3, with D unresolved. Sequenced sample: blood. The sequence was collected from a man younger than 35 in good health. CDR3 DNA sequence: TGTGCCAGCAGCTTCGGGAGTCCTCGGAACACCATATATTTT. Residues: CASSFGSPRNTIYF.